This paragraph reports one T cell receptor (beta chain). Its cognate antigen is unknown. cDNA molecules carried unique molecular identifiers, and template switching added a universal primer site. TCRdb re-called the 5' RACE reads through MiXCR, storing one row per CDR3 protein. The top ten hold 3% to 3.5% of the sample, which has approximately 260,000 distinct CDR3 sequences, roughly 8% seen once. The data were obtained in a study of identical twins. Notes on the study in general: Conclusions leaned on cross-sectional statistical analysis and did not track the same donors over time. Memory repertoires showed no such pattern, whereas abundant cord blood beta clonotypes carried fewer insertions.

The sample was also reused in another study, on yellow fever vaccine responses in identical twins. This second study notes: Twins' T cell vaccine responses reportedly looked partly convergent, partly personalized.

The receptor was derived from a young woman in good health. The sequenced sample was CD8+ T cells sorted from blood.

CDR3 coding DNA: TGTGCCAGCAGCTTAGTTCCCTCTAGCGGGAGCTCCGGGGAGCTGTTTTTT. It codes for CASSLVPSSGSSGELFF. The V and J genes are TRBV7-9 and TRBJ2-2; 10 nucleotides match TRBD2. The CDR3 covers 17 residues. V shed 1 base, J shed 6 bases, and the junction held 8 bases outside the gene matches. The germline CDR1 and CDR2 sequences are SEHNR and FQNEAQ (reference sequence).